The 5 T cell receptor beta chains in this list originate from one sample, sequenced in a study of T cell responses to AZD1222 COVID-19 vaccine. The method was immunoSEQ multiplex PCR; TCRdb's version includes in-frame clones alone and lacks a portion of them. Seen here are under 150,000 clones, about 89% observed once, and the top ten hold about 9.5%. Sequenced here: peripheral blood, sampled 28 days after the second AZD1222 dose. All receptors come from an adult who received the AZD1222 COVID-19 vaccine.

This clone is a singleton in its sample. This CDR3 is CASTTTAGPTYGYTF. In nucleotides, the CDR3 is TGTGCCAGCACCACTACGGCAGGCCCCACCTATGGCTACACCTTC. V and J are TRBV7-2 and TRBJ1-2; D is uncertain. The CDR3 extends over 15 amino acids. Germline lookup yields CDR1 SGHTA and CDR2 FQGNSA. V lost 7 bases and J 4 bases, leaving 19 bases between the germline ends.

The J gene is TRBJ1-2, the V gene TRBV1; the tabulated D call, TRBD1, remains unverified against the DNA. TRBV1 is recorded as a pseudogene. The CDR3 contains 11 residues. Here the CDR3 reads CTSSGADGYTF. The CDR3 nucleotides read TGCACCAGCAGCGGGGCAGACGGCTACACCTTC.

The V call is TRBV6-6, the J call TRBJ1-1; D is possibly TRBD1 (5 bases). The germline V and J ends were trimmed by 0 bases and 4 bases, with 15 bases remaining between them. There are 16 residues in the CDR3. The germline CDR1 and CDR2 sequences are MNHNY and SVGAGI (reference sequence). This chain's CDR3 is CASSYSTRVLTTEAFF. In DNA, the CDR3 is TGTGCCAGCAGTTACTCGACCAGGGTCTTGACCACTGAAGCTTTCTTT.

The rearrangement links TRBV18 to TRBJ1-4, with D uncertain. CDR1 and CDR2 from the germline V gene are KGHSH and LQKENI. The CDR3 is 15 amino acids. V lost 1 base to trimming and J lost 0 bases, with 6 bases between them. The DNA of the CDR3 is TGTGCCAGCTCACCACAGACATCAACTAATGAAAAACTGTTTTTT. Protein product: CASSPQTSTNEKLFF. Supplemented by reference TRBV18 and TRBJ1-4, the full variable domain reads NAGVMQNPRHLVRRRGQEARLRCSPMKGHSHVYWYRQLPEEGLKFMVYLQKENIIDESGMPKERFSAEFPKEGPSILRIQQVVRGDSAAYFCASSPQTSTNEKLFFGSGTQLSVL.

This chain connects TRBV5-1 to TRBJ1-2; 8 nucleotides agree with TRBD1. Germline-derived CDR1 and CDR2 are SGHRS and YFSETQ. The ends lost 4 bases at V and 2 bases at J; junction bases unmatched: 7. The CDR3 loop spans 15 amino acids. CDR3 in amino acids: CASSPSDRGNYGYTF. As DNA, the CDR3 is TGCGCCAGCAGCCCGAGTGACAGGGGCAACTATGGCTACACCTTC.